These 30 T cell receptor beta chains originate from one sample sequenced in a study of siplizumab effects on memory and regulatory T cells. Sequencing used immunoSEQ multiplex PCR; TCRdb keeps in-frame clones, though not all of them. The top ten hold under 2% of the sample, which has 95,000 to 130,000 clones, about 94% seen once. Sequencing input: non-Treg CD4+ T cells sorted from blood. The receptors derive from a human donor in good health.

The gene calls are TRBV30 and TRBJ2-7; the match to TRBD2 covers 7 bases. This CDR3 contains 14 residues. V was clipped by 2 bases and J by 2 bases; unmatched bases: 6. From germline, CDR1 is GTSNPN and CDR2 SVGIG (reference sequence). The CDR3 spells CAWSKSGVAYEQYF. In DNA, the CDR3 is TGTGCCTGGAGTAAGAGCGGGGTAGCCTACGAGCAGTACTTC.

The DNA for the CDR3 is TGTGCCAGCACCCGAGGCGCGAGCTCCTACAATGAGCAGTTCTTC. The encoded protein is CASTRGASSYNEQFF. V and J are TRBV5-6 and TRBJ2-1; no firm D call. The CDR3 sequence is 15 residues long. CDR1 is SGHDT and CDR2 is YYEEEE in the germline V gene. The V and J ends lost 6 bases and 0 bases respectively, with 13 bases between them.

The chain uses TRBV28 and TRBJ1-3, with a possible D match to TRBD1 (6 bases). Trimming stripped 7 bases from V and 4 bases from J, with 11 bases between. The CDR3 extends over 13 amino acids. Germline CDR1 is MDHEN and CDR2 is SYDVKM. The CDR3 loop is CASNSQGGNTIYF. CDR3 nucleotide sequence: TGTGCCAGCAACAGCCAGGGGGGAAACACCATATATTTT.

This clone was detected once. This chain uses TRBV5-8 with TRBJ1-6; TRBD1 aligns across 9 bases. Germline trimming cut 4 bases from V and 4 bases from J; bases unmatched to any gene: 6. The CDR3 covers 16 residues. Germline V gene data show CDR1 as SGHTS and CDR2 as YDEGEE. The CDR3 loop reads CASSNRQGVYNSPLHF. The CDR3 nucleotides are TGTGCCAGCAGCAATAGACAGGGGGTTTATAATTCACCCCTCCACTTT.

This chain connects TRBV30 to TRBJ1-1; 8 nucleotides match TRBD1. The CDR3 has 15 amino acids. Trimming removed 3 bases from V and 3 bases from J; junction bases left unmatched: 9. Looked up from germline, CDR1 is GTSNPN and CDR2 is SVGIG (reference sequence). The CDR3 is CAWRGLTGVYTEAFF. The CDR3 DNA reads TGTGCCTGGAGGGGCCTGACAGGGGTATACACTGAAGCTTTCTTT.

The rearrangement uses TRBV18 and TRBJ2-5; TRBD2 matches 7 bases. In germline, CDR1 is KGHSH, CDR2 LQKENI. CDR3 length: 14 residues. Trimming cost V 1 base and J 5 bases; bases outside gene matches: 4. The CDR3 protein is CASSPLLLAETQYF. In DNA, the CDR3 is TGTGCCAGCTCACCACTTTTACTAGCGGAGACCCAGTACTTC.

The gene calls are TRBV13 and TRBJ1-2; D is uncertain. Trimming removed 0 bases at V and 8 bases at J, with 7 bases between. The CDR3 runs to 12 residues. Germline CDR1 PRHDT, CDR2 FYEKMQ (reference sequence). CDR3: CASSLGPQGYTF. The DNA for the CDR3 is TGTGCCAGCAGCTTAGGCCCCCAGGGCTACACCTTC.

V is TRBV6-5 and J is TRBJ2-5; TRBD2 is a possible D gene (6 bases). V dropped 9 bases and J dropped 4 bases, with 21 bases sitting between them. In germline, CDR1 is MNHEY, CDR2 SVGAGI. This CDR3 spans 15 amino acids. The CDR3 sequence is CASRRGSGRLETQYF. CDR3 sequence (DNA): TGTGCCAGTAGAAGAGGTTCCGGGAGACTAGAGACCCAGTACTTC.

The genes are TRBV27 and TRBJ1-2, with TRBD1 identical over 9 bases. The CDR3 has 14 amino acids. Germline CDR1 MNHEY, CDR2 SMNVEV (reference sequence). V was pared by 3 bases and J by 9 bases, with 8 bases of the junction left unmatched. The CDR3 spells CASSFGGQGSRYTF. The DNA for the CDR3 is TGTGCCAGCAGTTTTGGGGGACAGGGCTCGCGCTACACCTTC.

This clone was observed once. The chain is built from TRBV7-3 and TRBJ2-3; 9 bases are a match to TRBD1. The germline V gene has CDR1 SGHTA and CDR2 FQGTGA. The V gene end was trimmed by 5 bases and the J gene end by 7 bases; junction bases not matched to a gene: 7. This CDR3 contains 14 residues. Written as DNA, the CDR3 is TGTGCCAGCAGCGCGGGACAGGGCGTTAATACGCAGTATTTT. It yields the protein CASSAGQGVNTQYF.

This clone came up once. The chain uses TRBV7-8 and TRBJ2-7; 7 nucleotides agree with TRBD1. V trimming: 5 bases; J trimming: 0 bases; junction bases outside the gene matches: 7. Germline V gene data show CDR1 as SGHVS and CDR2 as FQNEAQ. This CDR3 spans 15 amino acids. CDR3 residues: CASSPGTEISYEQYF. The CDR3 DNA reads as TGTGCCAGCAGCCCAGGGACAGAGATCTCCTACGAGCAGTACTTC. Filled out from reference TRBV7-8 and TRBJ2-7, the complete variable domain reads GAGVSQSPRYKVAKRGQDVALRCDPISGHVSLFWYQQALGQGPEFLTYFQNEAQLDKSGLPSDRFFAERPEGSVSTLKIQRTQQEDSAVYLCASSPGTEISYEQYFGPGTRLTVT.

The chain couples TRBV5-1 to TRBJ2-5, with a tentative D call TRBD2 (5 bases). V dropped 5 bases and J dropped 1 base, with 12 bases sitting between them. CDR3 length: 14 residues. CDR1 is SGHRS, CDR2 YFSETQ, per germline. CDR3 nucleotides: TGCGCCAGCAGTCGGACCCGGGGCCAAGAGACCCAGTACTTC. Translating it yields CASSRTRGQETQYF.

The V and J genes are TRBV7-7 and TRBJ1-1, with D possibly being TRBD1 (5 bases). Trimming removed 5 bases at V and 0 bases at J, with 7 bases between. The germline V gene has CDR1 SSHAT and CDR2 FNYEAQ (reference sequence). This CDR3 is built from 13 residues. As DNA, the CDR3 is TGTGCCAGCAGCACGGGACTGAACACTGAAGCTTTCTTT. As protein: CASSTGLNTEAFF.

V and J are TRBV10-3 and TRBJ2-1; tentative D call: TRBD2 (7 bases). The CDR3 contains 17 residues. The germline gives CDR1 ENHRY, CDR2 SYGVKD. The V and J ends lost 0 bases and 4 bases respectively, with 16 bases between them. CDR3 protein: CAISESGGGAPYNEQFF. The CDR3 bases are TGTGCCATCAGTGAGTCAGGCGGGGGCGCTCCATACAATGAGCAGTTCTTC.

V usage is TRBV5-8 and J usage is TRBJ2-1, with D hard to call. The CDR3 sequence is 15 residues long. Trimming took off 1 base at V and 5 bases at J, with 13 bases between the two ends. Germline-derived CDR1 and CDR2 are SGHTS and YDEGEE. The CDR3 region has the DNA TGTGCCAGCAGCTTGAGGCAGGTTACCCACAATGAGCAGTTCTTC. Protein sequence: CASSLRQVTHNEQFF.

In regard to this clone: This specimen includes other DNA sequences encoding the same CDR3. CDR3 amino acids: CASSVGGLSYEQYF. CDR3 nucleotide sequence: TGTGCCAGCAGCGTGGGCGGATTATCCTACGAGCAGTACTTC. This chain joins TRBV9 and TRBJ2-7; no reliable D call. Germline V gives CDR1 SGDLS, CDR2 YYNGEE. Trimming removed 2 bases from V and 1 base from J, with 10 bases in between. This CDR3 has 14 residues.

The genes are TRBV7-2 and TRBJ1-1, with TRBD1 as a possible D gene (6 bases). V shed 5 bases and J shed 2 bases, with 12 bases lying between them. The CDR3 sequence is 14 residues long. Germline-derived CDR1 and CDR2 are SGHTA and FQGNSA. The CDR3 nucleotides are TGTGCCAGCAGCCCCGGACAGATAAACACTGAAGCTTTCTTT. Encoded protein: CASSPGQINTEAFF.

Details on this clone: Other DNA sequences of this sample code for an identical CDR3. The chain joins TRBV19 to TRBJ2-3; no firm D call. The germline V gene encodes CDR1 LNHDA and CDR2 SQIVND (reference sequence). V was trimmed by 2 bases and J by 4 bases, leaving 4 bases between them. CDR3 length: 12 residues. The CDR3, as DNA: TGTGCCAGTAGTATAACCGCAGATACGCAGTATTTT. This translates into CASSITADTQYF.

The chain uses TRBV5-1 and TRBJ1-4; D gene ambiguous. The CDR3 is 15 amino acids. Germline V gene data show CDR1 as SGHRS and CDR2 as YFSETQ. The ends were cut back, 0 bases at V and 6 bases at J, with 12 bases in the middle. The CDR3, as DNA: TGCGCCAGCAGCTTGGGCCGACACCAGCATGAAAAACTGTTTTTT. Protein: CASSLGRHQHEKLFF.

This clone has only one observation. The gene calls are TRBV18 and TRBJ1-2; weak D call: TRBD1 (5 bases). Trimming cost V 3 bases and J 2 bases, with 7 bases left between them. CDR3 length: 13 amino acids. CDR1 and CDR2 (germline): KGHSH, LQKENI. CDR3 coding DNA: TGTGCCAGCTCACCGACAGCGAACTATGGCTACACCTTC. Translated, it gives CASSPTANYGYTF.

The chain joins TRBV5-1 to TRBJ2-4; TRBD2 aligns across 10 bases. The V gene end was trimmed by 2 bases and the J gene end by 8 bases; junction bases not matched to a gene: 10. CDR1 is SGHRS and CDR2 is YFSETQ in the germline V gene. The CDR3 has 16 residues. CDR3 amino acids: CASSFGTSVAGDIQYF. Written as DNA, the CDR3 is TGCGCCAGCAGCTTCGGGACTAGCGTTGCGGGTGACATTCAGTACTTC.

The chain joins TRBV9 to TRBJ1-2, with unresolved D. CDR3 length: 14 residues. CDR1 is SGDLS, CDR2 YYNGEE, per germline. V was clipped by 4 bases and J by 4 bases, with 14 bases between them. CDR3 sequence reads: CASSPPASFYGYTF. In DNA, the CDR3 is TGTGCCAGCAGCCCTCCCGCATCCTTCTATGGCTACACCTTC.

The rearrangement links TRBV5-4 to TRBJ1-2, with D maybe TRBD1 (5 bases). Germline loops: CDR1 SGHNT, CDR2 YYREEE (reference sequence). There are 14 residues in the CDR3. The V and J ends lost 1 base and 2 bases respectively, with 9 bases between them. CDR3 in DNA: TGTGCCAGCAGCTTGACCGGGACGAACTATGGCTACACCTTC. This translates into CASSLTGTNYGYTF.

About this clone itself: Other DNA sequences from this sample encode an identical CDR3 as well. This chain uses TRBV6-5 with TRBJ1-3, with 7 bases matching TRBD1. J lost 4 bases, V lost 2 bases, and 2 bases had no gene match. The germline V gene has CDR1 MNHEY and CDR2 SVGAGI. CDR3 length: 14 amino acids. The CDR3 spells CASSYRGPGNTIYF. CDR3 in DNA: TGTGCCAGCAGTTACAGGGGGCCCGGAAACACCATATATTTT.

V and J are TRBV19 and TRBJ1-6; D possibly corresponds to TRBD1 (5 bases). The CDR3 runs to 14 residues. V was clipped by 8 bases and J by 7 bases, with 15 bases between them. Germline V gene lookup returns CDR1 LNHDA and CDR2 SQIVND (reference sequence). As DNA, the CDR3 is TGTGCCAGTTGTCTGCAGGGTTCCAATTCACCCCTCCACTTT. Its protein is CASCLQGSNSPLHF.

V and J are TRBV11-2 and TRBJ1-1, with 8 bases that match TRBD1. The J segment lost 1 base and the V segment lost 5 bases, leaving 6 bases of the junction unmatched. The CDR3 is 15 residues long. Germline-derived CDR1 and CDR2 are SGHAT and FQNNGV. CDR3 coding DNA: TGTGCCAGCAGCGCAGCAGACAGGGGGAACACTGAAGCTTTCTTT. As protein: CASSAADRGNTEAFF.

CDR3 amino acids: CASGQGSGQPQHF. The CDR3 coding sequence is TGTGCCAGCGGACAGGGATCAGGGCAGCCCCAGCATTTT. V usage is TRBV6-5 and J usage is TRBJ1-5, with 8 bases aligning to TRBD1. The CDR3 consists of 13 residues. V shed 8 bases, J shed 7 bases, and the junction held 7 bases outside the gene matches. CDR1 is MNHEY and CDR2 is SVGAGI in the germline V gene.

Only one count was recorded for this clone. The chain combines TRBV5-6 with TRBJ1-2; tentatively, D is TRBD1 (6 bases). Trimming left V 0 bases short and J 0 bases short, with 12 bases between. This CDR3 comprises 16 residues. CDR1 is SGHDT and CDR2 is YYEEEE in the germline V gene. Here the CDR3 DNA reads TGTGCCAGCAGCTTGGTCCAGGGGTCAGCTAACTATGGCTACACCTTC. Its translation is CASSLVQGSANYGYTF. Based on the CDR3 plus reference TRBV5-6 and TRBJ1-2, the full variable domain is DAGVTQSPTHLIKTRGQQVTLRCSPKSGHDTVSWYQQALGQGPQFIFQYYEEEERQRGNFPDRFSGHQFPNYSSELNVNALLLGDSALYLCASSLVQGSANYGYTFGSGTRLTVV.

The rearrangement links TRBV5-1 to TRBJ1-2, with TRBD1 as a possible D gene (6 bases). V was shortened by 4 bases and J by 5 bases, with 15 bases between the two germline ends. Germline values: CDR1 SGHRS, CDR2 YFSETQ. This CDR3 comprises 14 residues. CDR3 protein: CASSVDRGVYGYTF. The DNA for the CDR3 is TGCGCCAGCAGCGTGGACAGAGGGGTATATGGCTACACCTTC.

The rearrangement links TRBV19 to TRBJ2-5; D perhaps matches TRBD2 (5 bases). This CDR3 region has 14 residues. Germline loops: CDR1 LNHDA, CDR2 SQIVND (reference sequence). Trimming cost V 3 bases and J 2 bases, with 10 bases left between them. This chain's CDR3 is CASSIRGYQETQYF. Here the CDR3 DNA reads TGTGCCAGTAGTATCAGAGGGTATCAAGAGACCCAGTACTTC.